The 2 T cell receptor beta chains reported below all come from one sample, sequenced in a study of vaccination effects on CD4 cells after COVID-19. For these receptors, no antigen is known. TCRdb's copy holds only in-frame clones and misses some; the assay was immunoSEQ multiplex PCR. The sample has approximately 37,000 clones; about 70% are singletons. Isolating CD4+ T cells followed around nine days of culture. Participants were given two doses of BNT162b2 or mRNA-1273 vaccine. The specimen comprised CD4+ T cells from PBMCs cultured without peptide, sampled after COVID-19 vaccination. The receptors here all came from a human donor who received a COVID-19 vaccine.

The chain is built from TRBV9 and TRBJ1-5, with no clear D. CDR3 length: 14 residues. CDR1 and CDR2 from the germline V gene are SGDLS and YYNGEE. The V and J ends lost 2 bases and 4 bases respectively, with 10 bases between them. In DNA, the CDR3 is TGTGCCAGCAGCGTGGGGTATTCTAATCAGCCCCAGCATTTT. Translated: CASSVGYSNQPQHF.

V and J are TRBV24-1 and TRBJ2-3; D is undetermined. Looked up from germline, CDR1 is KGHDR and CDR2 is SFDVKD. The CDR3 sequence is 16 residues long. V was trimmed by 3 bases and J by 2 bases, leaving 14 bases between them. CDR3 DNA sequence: TGTGCCACCAGTGATCCCGACGTGTTAAACACAGATACGCAGTATTTT. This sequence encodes CATSDPDVLNTDTQYF.